The clone carrying this T cell receptor (beta chain) rates as medium-sized. Patients were all untreated before their thyroid surgery. MiXCR re-clonotyped the PCR reads for TCRdb. The table includes approximately 10,000 clones, 35% detected once. Between the trimmed V and J ends, which lost 4 bases and 7 bases, there was a span of 10 bases. CDR1 is LNHDA, CDR2 SQIVND, per germline (reference sequence). This CDR3 comprises 12 residues. The record originates from a study of metastatic and nonmetastatic thyroid tumors. The rearrangement links TRBV19 to TRBJ1-1; possibly TRBD1 for D (5 bases). Source material: tumor tissue. The receptor was derived from a female donor with papillary thyroid cancer or a benign thyroid nodule (not recorded which). Some clones in this sample may be carry-over from other donors' samples. The CDR3 nucleotides are TGTGCCAGTAGTACAGGGTGGGATGAAGCTTTCTTT. This gives the protein CASSTGWDEAFF.